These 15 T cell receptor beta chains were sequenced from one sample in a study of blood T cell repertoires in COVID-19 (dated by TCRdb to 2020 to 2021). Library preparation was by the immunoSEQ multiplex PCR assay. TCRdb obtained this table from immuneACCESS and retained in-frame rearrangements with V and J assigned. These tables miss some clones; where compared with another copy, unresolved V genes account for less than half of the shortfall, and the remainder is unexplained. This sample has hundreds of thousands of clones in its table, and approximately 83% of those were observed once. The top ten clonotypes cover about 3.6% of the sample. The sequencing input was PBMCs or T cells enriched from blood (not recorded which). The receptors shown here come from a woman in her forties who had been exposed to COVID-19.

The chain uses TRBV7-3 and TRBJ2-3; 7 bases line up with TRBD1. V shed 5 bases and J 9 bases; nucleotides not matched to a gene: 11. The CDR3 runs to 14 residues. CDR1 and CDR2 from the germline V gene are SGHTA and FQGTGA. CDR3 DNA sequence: TGTGCCAGCAGCGTAGGGACAGCCAGCGTCACGCAGTATTTT. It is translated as CASSVGTASVTQYF. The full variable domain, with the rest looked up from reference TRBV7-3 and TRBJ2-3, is GAGVSQTPSNKVTEKGKYVELRCDPISGHTALYWYRQSLGQGPEFLIYFQGTGAADDSGLPNDRFFAVRPEGSVSTLKIQRTERGDSAVYLCASSVGTASVTQYFGPGTRLTVL.

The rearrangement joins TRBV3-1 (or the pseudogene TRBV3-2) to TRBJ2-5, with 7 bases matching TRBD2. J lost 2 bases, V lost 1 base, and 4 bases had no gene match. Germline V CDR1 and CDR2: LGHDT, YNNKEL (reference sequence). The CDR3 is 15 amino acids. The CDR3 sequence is CASSQALALQETQYF. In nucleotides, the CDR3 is TGTGCCAGCAGCCAAGCACTAGCGCTACAAGAGACCCAGTACTTC.

The CDR3 region has the DNA TGTGCCAGCAGCTTATCAAGAGGTATCACTGAAGCTTTCTTT. It codes for CASSLSRGITEAFF. The chain is built from TRBV11-2 and TRBJ1-1; no reliable D call. Germline V gives CDR1 SGHAT, CDR2 FQNNGV. V lost 2 bases and J 4 bases, leaving 11 bases between the germline ends. This CDR3 contains 14 residues.

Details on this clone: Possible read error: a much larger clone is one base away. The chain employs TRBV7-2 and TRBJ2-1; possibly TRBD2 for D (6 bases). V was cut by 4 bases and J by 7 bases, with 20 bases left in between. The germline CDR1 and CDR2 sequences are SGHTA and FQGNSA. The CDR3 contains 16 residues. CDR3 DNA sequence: TGTGCCAGCAGCTGGGCGGGGCGGGCGGAACATAATGAGCAGTTCTTC. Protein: CASSWAGRAEHNEQFF.

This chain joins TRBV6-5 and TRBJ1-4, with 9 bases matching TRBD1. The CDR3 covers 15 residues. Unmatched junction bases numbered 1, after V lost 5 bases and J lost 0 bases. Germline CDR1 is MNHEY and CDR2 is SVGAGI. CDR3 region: CASSRQGATNEKLFF. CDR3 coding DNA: TGTGCCAGCAGTAGACAGGGGGCAACTAATGAAAAACTGTTTTTT.

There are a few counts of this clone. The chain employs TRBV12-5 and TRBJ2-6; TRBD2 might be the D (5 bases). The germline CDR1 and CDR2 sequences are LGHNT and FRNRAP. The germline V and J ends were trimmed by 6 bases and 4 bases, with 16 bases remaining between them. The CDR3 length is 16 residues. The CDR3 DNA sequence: TGTGCTAGTGGGTTACGGGGTCCCAGGGGGGCCAACGTCCTGACTTTC. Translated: CASGLRGPRGANVLTF.

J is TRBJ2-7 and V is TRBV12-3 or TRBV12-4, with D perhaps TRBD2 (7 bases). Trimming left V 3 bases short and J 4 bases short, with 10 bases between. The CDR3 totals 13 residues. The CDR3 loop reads CASSLGGPYEQYF. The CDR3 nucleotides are TGTGCCAGCAGTTTGGGGGGGCCTTACGAGCAGTACTTC.

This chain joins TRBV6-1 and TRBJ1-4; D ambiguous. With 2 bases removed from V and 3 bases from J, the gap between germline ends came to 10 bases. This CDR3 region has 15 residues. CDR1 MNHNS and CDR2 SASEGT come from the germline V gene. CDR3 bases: TGTGCCAGCAGTGAAATGGGCAGATCTAATGAAAAACTGTTTTTT. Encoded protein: CASSEMGRSNEKLFF.

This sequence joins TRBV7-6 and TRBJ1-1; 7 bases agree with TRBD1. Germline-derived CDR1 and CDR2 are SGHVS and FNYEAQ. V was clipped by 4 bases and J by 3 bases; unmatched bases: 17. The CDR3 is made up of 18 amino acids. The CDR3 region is CASSSRGQSRGLYTEAFF. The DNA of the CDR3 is TGTGCCAGCAGCTCTCGAGGACAATCAAGGGGGCTTTACACTGAAGCTTTCTTT.

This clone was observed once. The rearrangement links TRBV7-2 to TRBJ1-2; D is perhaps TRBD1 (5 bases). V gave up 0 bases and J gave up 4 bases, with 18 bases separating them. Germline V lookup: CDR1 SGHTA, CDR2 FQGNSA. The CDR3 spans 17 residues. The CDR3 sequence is CASSLAPTDIAVYGYTF. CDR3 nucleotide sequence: TGTGCCAGCAGCTTAGCGCCTACGGACATAGCTGTCTATGGCTACACCTTC.

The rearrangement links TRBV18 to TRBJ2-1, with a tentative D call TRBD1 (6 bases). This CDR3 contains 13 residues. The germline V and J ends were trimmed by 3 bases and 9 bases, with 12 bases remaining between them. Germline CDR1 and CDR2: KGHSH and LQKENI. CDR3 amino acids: CASSPIEQGEQFF. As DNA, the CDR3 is TGTGCCAGCTCACCTATAGAACAGGGTGAGCAGTTCTTC.

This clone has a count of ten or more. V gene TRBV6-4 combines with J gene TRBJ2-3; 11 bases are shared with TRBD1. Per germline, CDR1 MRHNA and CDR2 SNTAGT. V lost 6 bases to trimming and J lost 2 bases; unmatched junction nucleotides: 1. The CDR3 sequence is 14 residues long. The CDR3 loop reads CASSGQGATDTQYF. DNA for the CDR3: TGTGCCAGCAGCGGACAGGGGGCCACAGATACGCAGTATTTT.

CDR3 loop: CASSFRGDSPLHF. CDR3 sequence (DNA): TGTGCCAGCAGTTTCCGGGGGGATTCACCCCTCCACTTT. This sequence joins TRBV12-3 or TRBV12-4 and TRBJ1-6, with D maybe TRBD1 (5 bases). Trimming took off 3 bases at V and 8 bases at J, with 8 bases between the two ends. The CDR3 covers 13 residues.

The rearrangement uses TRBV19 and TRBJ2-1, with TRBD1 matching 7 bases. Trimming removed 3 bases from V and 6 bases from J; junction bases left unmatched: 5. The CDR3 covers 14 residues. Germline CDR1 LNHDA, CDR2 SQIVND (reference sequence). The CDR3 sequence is CASSIMGQSNEQFF. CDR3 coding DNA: TGTGCCAGTAGTATCATGGGACAGTCCAATGAGCAGTTCTTC.

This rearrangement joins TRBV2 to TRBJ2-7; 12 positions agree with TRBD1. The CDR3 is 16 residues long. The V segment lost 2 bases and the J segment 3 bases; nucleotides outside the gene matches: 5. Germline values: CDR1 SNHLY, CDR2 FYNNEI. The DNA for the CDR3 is TGTGCCAGCAGTGAAAGGGGGACAGGGGGCAGCTACGAGCAGTACTTC. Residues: CASSERGTGGSYEQYF.